These T cell receptor beta chains were read from a single sample in a study of cytomegalovirus exposure and HLA in healthy donors. This table comes from immunoSEQ multiplex PCR, and its TCRdb copy is limited to in-frame clones, with some not included. The sample has about 170,000 clones, about 65% seen once. The sample consisted of PBMCs. The receptors here all came from a girl under 18 in good health and CMV-seronegative. CDR3s include the opening cysteine and the closing phenylalanine or tryptophan. The order of the fields is V gene, J gene, D gene, clone size, CDR3 DNA, CDR3 protein. A D gene is named only where the DNA matches it firmly. Some rows have no size entry. The others give once, few or many, or a class for an expanded clone.

TRBV9	TRBJ2-7	-	-	TGTGCCAGCAGCGCCAGACAGGAAGACTCCTACGAGCAGTACTTC	CASSARQEDSYEQYF
TRBV19	TRBJ1-1	TRBD1	-	TGTGCCAGTAGTGGGACAGGGGGCGCGTCTGAAGCTTTCTTT	CASSGTGGASEAFF
TRBV9	TRBJ2-3	TRBD1	-	TGTGCCAGCAGCGTAGGGACAGGGGGCAAGGGCACAGATACGCAGTATTTT	CASSVGTGGKGTDTQYF
TRBV11-2	TRBJ2-3	TRBD2	-	TGTGCCAGCAGCTCTAGCGGGGGGGCCAAAGATACGCAGTATTTT	CASSSSGGAKDTQYF
TRBV7-3	TRBJ2-3	TRBD1	-	TGTGCCAGCAGCCCTGGGACAGACACAGATACGCAGTATTTT	CASSPGTDTDTQYF
TRBV7-9	TRBJ1-2	TRBD1	-	TGTGCCAGCAGCTTAGGGGCCGGGACAGCCTATGGCTACACCTTC	CASSLGAGTAYGYTF
TRBV4-1	TRBJ2-2	TRBD2	-	TGCGCCAGCCTTCGGGGGGACCCTACGAACACCGGGGAGCTGTTTTTT	CASLRGDPTNTGELFF
TRBV2	TRBJ1-1	-	-	TGTGCCAGCAGGGGCCGGGAAGGCGTGAACACTGAAGCTTTCTTT	CASRGREGVNTEAFF
TRBV28	TRBJ1-2	TRBD1	-	TGTGCCAGCAGATTCTCGTCCGGGACAGGGGAAGGCTACACCTTC	CASRFSSGTGEGYTF
TRBV19	TRBJ1-1	-	once	TGTGCCAGTAGTTTAGCAGGACTCACTGAAGCTTTCTTT	CASSLAGLTEAFF
TRBV10-3	TRBJ2-7	-	-	TGTGCCATCCTGGACAGCCTCTCCTACGAGCAGTACTTC	CAILDSLSYEQYF
TRBV5-6	TRBJ2-7	TRBD1	-	TGTGCCAGCAGCACCACGATACAGGGGAAGAGGTACGAGCAGTACTTC	CASSTTIQGKRYEQYF
TRBV6-1	TRBJ1-5	-	-	TGTGCCAGCAGTGAACAGGGACTCCAGGGAGCCCAGCATTTT	CASSEQGLQGAQHF
TRBV30	TRBJ2-1	TRBD2	-	TGTGCCTGGAGTGGTAGCGGGGGGACATACAATGAGCAGTTCTTC	CAWSGSGGTYNEQFF
TRBV5-1	TRBJ2-1	TRBD1	-	TGCGCCAGCAGCCAGGACAGGGGGTACAATGAGCAGTTCTTC	CASSQDRGYNEQFF
TRBV19	TRBJ1-4	-	-	TGTGCCAGTAGATCAGCGTACGAACTGTTTTTT	CASRSAYELFF
TRBV5-6	TRBJ1-2	-	-	TGTGCCAGCAGCTGGAGGACAGATGGCTACACCTTC	CASSWRTDGYTF
TRBV7-9	TRBJ1-2	-	-	TGTGCCAGCAGCCCGGACACTCTATCTGGCTGGTATGGCTACACCTTC	CASSPDTLSGWYGYTF
TRBV2	TRBJ1-6	TRBD1	-	TGTGCCGTACAGGGGGCGTTAGGTTCACCCCTCCACTTT	CAVQGALGSPLHF
TRBV2	TRBJ2-7	-	few	TGTGCCAGCACCAGGGGCTACGAGCAGTACTTC	CASTRGYEQYF
TRBV6-5	TRBJ2-1	-	-	TGTGCCAGCAGTCCCCTTGGGGGGAATGAGCAGTTCTTC	CASSPLGGNEQFF
TRBV2	TRBJ2-5	TRBD1	-	TGTGCCAGCGGGGAGAAGACAGGGGGCTGGGAGACCCAGTACTTC	CASGEKTGGWETQYF
TRBV7-3	TRBJ2-7	-	-	TGTGCCAGCAGCTTATCCGCAGGGGTAGTCCACGAGCAGTACTTC	CASSLSAGVVHEQYF
TRBV29-1	TRBJ2-7	-	-	TGCAGCGGCGGTGATGAAGAGCAGTACTTC	CSGGDEEQYF
TRBV2	TRBJ1-2	TRBD1	-	TGTGCCAGCAGATTAGGGACAGGGGGCCACTATGGCTACACCTTC	CASRLGTGGHYGYTF
TRBV6-1	TRBJ2-7	-	-	TGTGCCAGCTATGCCAACGGGGATTGGGGCTACGAGCAGTACTTC	CASYANGDWGYEQYF
TRBV4-1	TRBJ2-3	-	-	TGCGCCAGCAGCCAAGAATCAGGGTTTTCAGATACGCAGTATTTT	CASSQESGFSDTQYF
TRBV5-1	TRBJ1-1	-	once	TGCGCCAGCAGCTTGATCGGCGGCGCTGAAGCTTTCTTT	CASSLIGGAEAFF
TRBV11-2	TRBJ2-1	TRBD2	-	TGTGCCAGCAGCTTGGGCCGAGCGGGGGGGATCAATGAGCAGTTCTTC	CASSLGRAGGINEQFF
TRBV14	TRBJ1-3	TRBD1	few	TGTGCCAGCAGTTACCTTACCCGATCCACAGGGGCCCCCTCTGGAAACACCATATATTTT	CASSYLTRSTGAPSGNTIYF
TRBV5-6	TRBJ1-6	-	-	TGTGCCAGCACCCAGAGGGTACAGGGTAATTCACCCCTCCACTTT	CASTQRVQGNSPLHF
TRBV27	TRBJ1-2	-	-	TGTGCCAGCAGTTCCCCAGGTGGTCGGGGCTACACCTTC	CASSSPGGRGYTF
TRBV7-3	TRBJ2-3	-	-	TGTGCCAGCAGCTTATCTAGCACAGATACGCAGTATTTT	CASSLSSTDTQYF
TRBV7-9	TRBJ1-1	-	once	TGTGCCAGCAGCTCGCAGGGTGGGAGGTTTTCGAACACTGAAGCTTTCTTT	CASSSQGGRFSNTEAFF
TRBV5-5	TRBJ1-4	-	once	TGTGCCAGCAGCTTGGAAGGGAGTTTGACTAATGAAAAACTGTTTTTT	CASSLEGSLTNEKLFF
TRBV4-1	TRBJ2-2	-	-	TGCGCCAGCAGCCAGGCAACAGGGGGGGTCCCCGGGGAGCTGTTTTTT	CASSQATGGVPGELFF
TRBV5-6	TRBJ1-3	-	-	TGTGCCAGCAGGATCGCGGGTGCAGGAAACACCATATATTTT	CASRIAGAGNTIYF
TRBV5-1	TRBJ1-1	TRBD1	-	TGCGCCAGCAGCTCGAAGACAGGGGTTGCAACTGAAGCTTTCTTT	CASSSKTGVATEAFF
TRBV6-5	TRBJ1-2	TRBD1	-	TGTGCCAGCAGAACTACAGGGGATAACTATGGCTACACCTTC	CASRTTGDNYGYTF
TRBV2	TRBJ1-1	-	-	TGTGCCAGCAGTTGGGGGGATGGGAACACTGAAGCTTTCTTT	CASSWGDGNTEAFF